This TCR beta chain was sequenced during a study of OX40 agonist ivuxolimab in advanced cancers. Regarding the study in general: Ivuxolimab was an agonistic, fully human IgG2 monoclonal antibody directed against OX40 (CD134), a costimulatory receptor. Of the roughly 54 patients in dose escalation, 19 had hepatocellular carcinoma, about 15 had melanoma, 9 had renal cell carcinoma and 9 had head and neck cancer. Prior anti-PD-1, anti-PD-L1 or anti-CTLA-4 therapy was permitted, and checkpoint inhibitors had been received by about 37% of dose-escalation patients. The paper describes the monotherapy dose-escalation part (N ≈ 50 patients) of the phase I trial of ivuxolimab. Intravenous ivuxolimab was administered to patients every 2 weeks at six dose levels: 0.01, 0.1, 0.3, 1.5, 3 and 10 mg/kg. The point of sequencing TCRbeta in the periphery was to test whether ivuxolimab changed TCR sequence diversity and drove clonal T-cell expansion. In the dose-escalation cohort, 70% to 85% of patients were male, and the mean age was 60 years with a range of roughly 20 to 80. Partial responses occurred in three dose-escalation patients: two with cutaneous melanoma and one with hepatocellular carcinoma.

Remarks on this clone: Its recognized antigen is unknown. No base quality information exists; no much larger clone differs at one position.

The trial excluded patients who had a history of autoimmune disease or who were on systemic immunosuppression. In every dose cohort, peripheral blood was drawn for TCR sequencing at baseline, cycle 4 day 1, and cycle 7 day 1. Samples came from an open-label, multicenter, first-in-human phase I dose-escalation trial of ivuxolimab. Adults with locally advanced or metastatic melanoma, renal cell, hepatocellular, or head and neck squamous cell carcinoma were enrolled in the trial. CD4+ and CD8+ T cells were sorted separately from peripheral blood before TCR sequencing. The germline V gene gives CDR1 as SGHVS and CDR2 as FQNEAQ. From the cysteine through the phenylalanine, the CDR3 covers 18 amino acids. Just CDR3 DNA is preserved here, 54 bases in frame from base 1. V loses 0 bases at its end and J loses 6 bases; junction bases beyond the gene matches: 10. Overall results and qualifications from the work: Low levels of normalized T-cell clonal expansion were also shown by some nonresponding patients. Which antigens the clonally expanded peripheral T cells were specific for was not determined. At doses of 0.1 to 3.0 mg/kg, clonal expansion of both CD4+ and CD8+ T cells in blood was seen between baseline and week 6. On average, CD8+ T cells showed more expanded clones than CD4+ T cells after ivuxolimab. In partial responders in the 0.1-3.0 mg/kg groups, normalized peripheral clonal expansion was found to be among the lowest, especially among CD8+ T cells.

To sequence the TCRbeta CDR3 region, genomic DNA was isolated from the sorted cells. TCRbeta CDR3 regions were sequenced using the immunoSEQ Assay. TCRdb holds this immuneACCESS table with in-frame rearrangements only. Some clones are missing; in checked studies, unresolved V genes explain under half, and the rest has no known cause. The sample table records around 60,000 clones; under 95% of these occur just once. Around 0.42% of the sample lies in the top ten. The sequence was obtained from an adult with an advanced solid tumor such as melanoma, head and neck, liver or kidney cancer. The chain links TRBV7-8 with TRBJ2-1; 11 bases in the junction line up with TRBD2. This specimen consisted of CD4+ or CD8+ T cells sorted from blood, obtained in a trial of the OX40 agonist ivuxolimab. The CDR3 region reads CASSLAPLAGGSSNEQFF. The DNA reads TGTGCCAGCAGCTTAGCGCCCCTAGCGGGAGGTTCGTCCAATGAGCAGTTCTTC.